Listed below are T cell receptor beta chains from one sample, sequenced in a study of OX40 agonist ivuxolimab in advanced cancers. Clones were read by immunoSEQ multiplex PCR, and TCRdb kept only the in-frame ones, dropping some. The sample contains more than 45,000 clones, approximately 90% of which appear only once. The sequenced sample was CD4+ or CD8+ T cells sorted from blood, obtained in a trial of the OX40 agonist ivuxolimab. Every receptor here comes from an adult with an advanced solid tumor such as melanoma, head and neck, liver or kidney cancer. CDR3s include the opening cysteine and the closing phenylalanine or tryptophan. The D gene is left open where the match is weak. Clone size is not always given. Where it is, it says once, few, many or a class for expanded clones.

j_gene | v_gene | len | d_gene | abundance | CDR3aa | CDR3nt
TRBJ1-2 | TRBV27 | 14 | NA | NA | CASSLSQTLGGYTF | TGTGCCAGCAGTTTATCCCAGACCCTAGGGGGCTACACCTTC
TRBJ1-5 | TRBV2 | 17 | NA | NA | CASSESNKLTSNQPQHF | TGTGCCAGCAGTGAGAGTAATAAGCTAACGAGCAATCAGCCCCAGCATTTT
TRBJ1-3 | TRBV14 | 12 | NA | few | CASSLEGNTIYF | TGTGCCAGCAGCCTCGAGGGAAACACCATATATTTT
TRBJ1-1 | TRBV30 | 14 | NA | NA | CAWSVHLMNTEAFF | TGTGCCTGGAGTGTACACTTGATGAACACTGAAGCTTTCTTT
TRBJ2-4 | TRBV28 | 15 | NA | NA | CASSLGMGGPNIQYF | TGTGCCAGCAGTTTAGGGATGGGGGGGCCAAACATTCAGTACTTC
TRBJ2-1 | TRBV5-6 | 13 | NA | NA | CASTLTGRNEQFF | TGTGCCAGCACCTTAACAGGGAGAAATGAGCAGTTCTTC
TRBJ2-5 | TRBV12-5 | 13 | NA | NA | CASGLGGQETQYF | TGTGCTAGTGGTCTAGGGGGCCAAGAGACCCAGTACTTC
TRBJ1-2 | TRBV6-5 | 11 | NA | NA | CASSGGIENTF | TGTGCCAGCAGTGGGGGCATTGAGAACACCTTC
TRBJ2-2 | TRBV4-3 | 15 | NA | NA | CASSQVSSNTGELFF | TGCGCCAGCAGCCAAGTCAGCTCGAACACCGGGGAGCTGTTTTTT
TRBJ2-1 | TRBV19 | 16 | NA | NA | CASSTDSGSSYNEQFF | TGTGCCAGTAGCACCGATAGCGGCAGCTCCTACAATGAGCAGTTCTTC
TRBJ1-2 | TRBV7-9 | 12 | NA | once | CASSLGSTGYTF | TGTGCCAGCAGCTTAGGCTCAACGGGCTACACCTTC
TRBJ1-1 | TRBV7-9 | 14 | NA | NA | CASSLLKGTTEAFF | TGTGCCAGCAGCCTATTAAAGGGGACCACTGAAGCTTTCTTT
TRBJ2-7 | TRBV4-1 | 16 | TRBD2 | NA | CASSPSSGRATYEQYF | TGCGCCAGCAGTCCGAGTAGCGGGAGGGCCACCTACGAGCAGTACTTC
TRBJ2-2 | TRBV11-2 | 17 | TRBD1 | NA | CASSYPLTGDRAGELFF | TGTGCCAGCAGCTACCCCCTGACAGGGGATAGGGCCGGGGAGCTGTTTTTT
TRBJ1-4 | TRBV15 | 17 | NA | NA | CATSRRERVATNEKLFF | TGTGCCACCAGCAGGAGGGAACGAGTTGCAACTAATGAAAAACTGTTTTTT
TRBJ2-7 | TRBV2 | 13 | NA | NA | CASRGSRVEEQYF | TGTGCCAGCAGGGGGTCCAGAGTGGAGGAGCAGTACTTC
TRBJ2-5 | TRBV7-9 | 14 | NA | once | CASRGIGGRETQYF | TGTGCCAGCAGGGGGATTGGGGGTCGGGAGACCCAGTACTTC
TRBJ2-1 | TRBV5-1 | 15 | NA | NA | CASSDPRDSYNEQFF | TGCGCCAGCAGCGACCCTCGGGACTCCTACAATGAGCAGTTCTTC
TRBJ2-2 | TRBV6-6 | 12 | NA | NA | CASSWETGELFF | TGTGCCAGCAGTTGGGAAACCGGGGAGCTGTTTTTT
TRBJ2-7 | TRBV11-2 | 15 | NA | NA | CASSLASTSRYEQYF | TGTGCCAGCAGCTTAGCTAGTACTAGCAGATACGAGCAGTACTTC